A single sample is the source of the 18 T cell receptor beta chains below, sequenced in a study of graft-versus-host responses after intestinal transplantation. The data were produced by immunoSEQ multiplex PCR, yet TCRdb's version contains in-frame clones alone and is incomplete. The sample contains 60,000 to 90,000 clones, roughly 91% of which appear only once. Their specific antigens are unknown. Specimen: unstimulated CD8+ T cells sorted from spleen or lymph node cells, collected before intestinal transplant. The source is a human donor who received an intestinal transplant.

The chain has TRBV29-1 and TRBJ2-1; D is uncertain. This CDR3 region has 16 residues. CDR1 is SQVTM and CDR2 is ANQGSEA in the germline V gene. V shed 0 bases and J shed 0 bases, with 12 bases lying between them. CDR3 in DNA: TGCAGCGTTGAAGATGACCAGCGAAGCTCCTACAATGAGCAGTTCTTC. Protein: CSVEDDQRSSYNEQFF.

The chain uses TRBV13 and TRBJ2-3; TRBD2 matches 9 bases. The J segment lost 4 bases and the V segment lost 0 bases, leaving 8 bases of the junction unmatched. CDR1 PRHDT and CDR2 FYEKMQ come from the germline V gene (reference sequence). The CDR3 loop spans 17 amino acids. CDR3 in DNA: TGTGCCAGCAGCTTAGGCCGGGCGGGGGGGGTTGCAGATACGCAGTATTTT. Translation gives CASSLGRAGGVADTQYF.

The gene calls are TRBV4-1 and TRBJ1-1; D might be TRBD1 (6 bases). CDR1 and CDR2 (germline): MGHRA, YSYEKL. Trimming removed 0 bases from V and 6 bases from J, with 11 bases in between. CDR3 size: 14 residues. The CDR3 DNA reads TGCGCCAGCAGCCAAGATGTGGGGGCTGCTGAAGCTTTCTTT. It is translated as CASSQDVGAAEAFF.

The chain has TRBV4-1 and TRBJ2-5; D is undetermined. Trimming pared 0 bases from V and 5 bases from J, leaving 13 bases between. Germline V gene sequence: CDR1 MGHRA, CDR2 YSYEKL. The CDR3 covers 15 residues. The DNA for the CDR3 is TGCGCCAGCAGCCAAGATCCGGGTAGTTTGGAGACCCAGTACTTC. Amino acid sequence: CASSQDPGSLETQYF.

The gene calls are TRBV16 and TRBJ1-4, with TRBD1 as a possible D gene (6 bases). This CDR3 is built from 16 residues. V lost 5 bases and J lost 8, with 21 bases in between. Looked up from germline, CDR1 is KGHSY and CDR2 is FQNENV. The DNA for the CDR3 is TGTGCCAGCAGCTCTCTGGGGGCCCTTGGTGGCGAAAAACTGTTTTTT. It is translated as CASSSLGALGGEKLFF.

V gene TRBV11-2 combines with J gene TRBJ2-2, with 12 bases identical to TRBD2. This CDR3 has 19 amino acids. V trimming: 1 base; J trimming: 0 bases; junction bases outside the gene matches: 6. Germline V gene data show CDR1 as SGHAT and CDR2 as FQNNGV. CDR3: CASSLVPSGGVANTGELFF. The CDR3 bases are TGTGCCAGCAGCTTAGTTCCTAGCGGGGGGGTCGCGAACACCGGGGAGCTGTTTTTT.

The V call is TRBV5-1, the J call TRBJ2-3, with 8 positions matching TRBD2. With V trimmed by 0 bases and J by 4 bases, 4 bases remained unmatched. The length of the CDR3 is 15 residues. Germline lookup yields CDR1 SGHRS and CDR2 YFSETQ. The CDR3 reads CASSLERGSADTQYF. CDR3 in DNA: TGCGCCAGCAGCTTGGAGCGGGGGAGCGCAGATACGCAGTATTTT.

V is TRBV7-2 and J is TRBJ2-5; maybe TRBD2 (6 bases). Germline loops: CDR1 SGHTA, CDR2 FQGNSA. CDR3 length equals 15 residues. Trimming pared 5 bases from V and 2 bases from J, leaving 15 bases between. CDR3 region: CASSDPPGAQETQYF. As DNA, the CDR3 is TGTGCCAGCAGCGACCCCCCGGGAGCACAAGAGACCCAGTACTTC.

The CDR3 reads CASSGTGAAHEQYF. In DNA form, the CDR3 reads TGTGCCAGCAGCGGCACAGGGGCGGCCCACGAGCAGTACTTC. V and J are TRBV7-9 and TRBJ2-7; 7 positions match TRBD1. There are 14 residues in the CDR3. Trimming at V came to 5 bases and at J to 5 bases, leaving 9 bases not matched to a gene. Germline CDR1 is SEHNR and CDR2 is FQNEAQ (reference sequence). Full variable domain (outside the CDR3, taken from reference TRBV7-9 and TRBJ2-7): DTGVSQNPRHKITKRGQNVTFRCDPISEHNRLYWYRQTLGQGPEFLTYFQNEAQLEKSRLLSDRFSAERPKGSFSTLEIQRTEQGDSAMYLCASSGTGAAHEQYFGPGTRLTVT.

The gene calls are TRBV10-2 and TRBJ1-2, with D hard to call. This CDR3 is 14 amino acids long. Trimming took off 0 bases at V and 4 bases at J, with 9 bases between the two ends. Germline CDR1 is WSHSY and CDR2 is SAAADI. This chain's CDR3 is CASSESAPFYGYTF. The CDR3 nucleotides read TGCGCCAGCAGTGAGTCAGCACCTTTCTATGGCTACACCTTC.

The chain joins TRBV6-6 to TRBJ2-1; the match to TRBD1 covers 8 bases. V dropped 8 bases and J dropped 0; count of bases not matched to a gene: 3. This CDR3 is built from 14 residues. Germline CDR1 MNHNY, CDR2 SVGAGI (reference sequence). The CDR3 loop is CASWTGSSYNEQFF. The CDR3 region has the DNA TGTGCCAGCTGGACAGGGAGCTCCTACAATGAGCAGTTCTTC.

As DNA, the CDR3 is TGTGCCAGCAGGGGACTAGCGGGGGGGCGGGAGACCCAGTACTTC. Translated: CASRGLAGGRETQYF. The V gene is TRBV6-5, the J gene TRBJ2-5, with 16 nucleotides matching TRBD2. Germline V gives CDR1 MNHEY, CDR2 SVGAGI. The CDR3 length is 15 residues. V was clipped by 6 bases and J by 5 bases; unmatched bases: 3.

The rearrangement joins TRBV5-1 to TRBJ2-7; 13 nucleotides agree with TRBD2. V lost 0 bases, J lost 5 bases, and 2 bases stayed unmatched. The CDR3 is made up of 15 amino acids. Germline V gene sequence: CDR1 SGHRS, CDR2 YFSETQ. Here the CDR3 reads CASSLGGLAGDEQYF. CDR3 nucleotide sequence: TGCGCCAGCAGCTTGGGAGGACTAGCGGGGGACGAGCAGTACTTC.

The chain couples TRBV9 to TRBJ2-1; 8 bases fit TRBD2. J gave up 4 bases and V 0 bases, and 9 bases lay outside the gene matches. Looked up from germline, CDR1 is SGDLS and CDR2 is YYNGEE. CDR3 length: 17 amino acids. CDR3 loop: CASSVGGSGAVYNEQFF. The CDR3 nucleotides are TGTGCCAGCAGCGTAGGGGGTAGCGGGGCCGTGTACAATGAGCAGTTCTTC.

The chain links TRBV29-1 to TRBJ1-1; weak D call: TRBD1 (6 bases). CDR1 is SQVTM, CDR2 ANQGSEA, per germline. The CDR3 sequence is 13 residues long. V was cut by 5 bases and J by 8 bases, with 18 bases left in between. The CDR3 protein is CSVWLDSTGEAFF. CDR3 coding DNA: TGCAGCGTTTGGTTGGACAGTACGGGCGAAGCTTTCTTT. The complete variable domain, with remaining parts taken from reference TRBV29-1 and TRBJ1-1, reads SAVISQKPSRDICQRGTSLTIQCQVDSQVTMMFWYRQQPGQSLTLIATANQGSEATYESGFVIDKFPISRPNLTFSTLTVSNMSPEDSSIYLCSVWLDSTGEAFFGQGTRLTVV.

This clone was seen once. The gene calls are TRBV7-9 and TRBJ2-1; TRBD2 agrees at 13 bases. The V segment lost 5 bases and the J segment 3 bases; nucleotides outside the gene matches: 7. The CDR3 spans 17 residues. Germline values: CDR1 SEHNR, CDR2 FQNEAQ (reference sequence). Here the CDR3 DNA reads TGTGCCAGCAGCCCGACTAGCGGGGGGCGAAGCTACAATGAGCAGTTCTTC. It encodes CASSPTSGGRSYNEQFF.

V and J are TRBV5-1 and TRBJ1-1; D possibly corresponds to TRBD1 (5 bases). The CDR3 contains 15 residues. V lost 4 bases, J lost 1 base, and 14 bases lay in between. In germline, CDR1 is SGHRS, CDR2 YFSETQ. CDR3 protein: CASSLILRANTEAFF. Written as DNA, the CDR3 is TGCGCCAGCAGCCTAATTCTCAGGGCGAACACTGAAGCTTTCTTT.

The rearrangement uses TRBV19 and TRBJ1-5; 7 nucleotides match TRBD1. V shed 6 bases, J shed 6 bases, and the junction held 11 bases outside the gene matches. CDR3 length: 15 residues. Germline V lookup: CDR1 LNHDA, CDR2 SQIVND (reference sequence). In nucleotides, the CDR3 is TGTGCCAGTAGCCGATCACCGACAGGGAGTCAGCCCCAGCATTTT. The encoded protein is CASSRSPTGSQPQHF.